This TCR beta chain was found in a study of blood T cell repertoires in COVID-19. Sequencing was performed with immunoSEQ multiplex PCR; in TCRdb, only in-frame clones are kept and a portion is missing. The table shows around 170,000 clones, with about 80% occurring only once. V lost 6 bases and J 6 bases, leaving 12 bases between the germline ends. CDR3 length: 12 amino acids. Germline V gene data show CDR1 as SEHNR and CDR2 as FQNEAQ (reference sequence). This clonotype was sampled from a man aged 30-40 years with active or convalescent COVID-19. J is TRBJ2-7 and V is TRBV7-9; D is unresolved. Sequences were obtained from peripheral blood. The CDR3 is CASRRQSGEQYF. CDR3 DNA sequence: TGTGCCAGCAGACGCCAATCCGGCGAGCAGTACTTC.